The present entry profiles one TCR beta chain with its context. This sample was taken from a study of blood T cell repertoires in COVID-19. About the research overall: T cells, B-cell-depleted T cells, or PBMCs supplied cDNA or gDNA.

The CDR3 sequence is 16 residues long. With 5 bases removed from V and 3 bases from J, the gap between germline ends came to 20 bases. Per germline, CDR1 SGHVS and CDR2 FQNEAQ. Methods used by the authors: Cell counts per sample came from amplifying reference gene primers. Clones were sequenced by immunoSEQ multiplex PCR, and TCRdb holds only the in-frame ones, with some missing. For V, J and clone size, that table is used; D and trimming come from the DNA. The sample shows 200,000 to 250,000 clones, approximately 86% of them seen only once. This TCR was sampled from a woman aged 55 to 70 who had recovered from COVID-19. Sequences were obtained from peripheral blood. The chain couples TRBV7-8 to TRBJ2-7, with D possibly matching TRBD2 (5 bases). CDR3: CASSLNSGSFHYEQYF. CDR3 bases: TGTGCCAGCAGCCTCAACTCGGGGTCGTTCCACTACGAGCAGTACTTC.